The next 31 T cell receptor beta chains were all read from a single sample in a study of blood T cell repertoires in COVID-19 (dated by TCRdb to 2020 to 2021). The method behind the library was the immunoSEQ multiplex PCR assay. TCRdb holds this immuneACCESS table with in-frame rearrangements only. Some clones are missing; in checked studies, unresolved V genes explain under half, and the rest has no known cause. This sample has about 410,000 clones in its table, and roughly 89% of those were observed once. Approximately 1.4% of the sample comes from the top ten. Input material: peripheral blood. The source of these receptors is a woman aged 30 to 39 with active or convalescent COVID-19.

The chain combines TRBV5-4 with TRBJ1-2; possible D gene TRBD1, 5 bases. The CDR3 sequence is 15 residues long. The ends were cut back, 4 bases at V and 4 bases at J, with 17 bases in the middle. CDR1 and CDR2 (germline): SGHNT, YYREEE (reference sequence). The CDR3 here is CASSVSRDYGYGYTF. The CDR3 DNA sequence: TGTGCCAGCAGCGTATCCCGGGACTATGGCTATGGCTACACCTTC.

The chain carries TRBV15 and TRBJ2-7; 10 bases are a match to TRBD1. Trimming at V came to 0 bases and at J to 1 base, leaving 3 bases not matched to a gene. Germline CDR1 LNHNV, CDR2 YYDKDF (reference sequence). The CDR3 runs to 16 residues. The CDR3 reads CATSRETGGFSYEQYF. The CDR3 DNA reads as TGTGCCACCAGCAGAGAGACAGGGGGCTTTTCCTACGAGCAGTACTTC.

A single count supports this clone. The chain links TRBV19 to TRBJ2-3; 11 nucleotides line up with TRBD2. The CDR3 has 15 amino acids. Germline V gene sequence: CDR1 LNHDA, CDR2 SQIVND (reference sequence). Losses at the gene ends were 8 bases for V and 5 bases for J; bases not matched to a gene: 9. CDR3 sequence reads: CASRILAGEGDTQYF. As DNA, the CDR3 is TGTGCCAGTCGAATACTAGCGGGAGAGGGAGATACGCAGTATTTT.

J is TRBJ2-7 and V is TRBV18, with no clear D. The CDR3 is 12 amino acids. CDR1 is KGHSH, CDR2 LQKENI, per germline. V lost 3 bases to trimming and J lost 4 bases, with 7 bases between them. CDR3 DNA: TGTGCCAGCTCACCGTCGGTTTACGAGCAGTACTTC. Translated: CASSPSVYEQYF.

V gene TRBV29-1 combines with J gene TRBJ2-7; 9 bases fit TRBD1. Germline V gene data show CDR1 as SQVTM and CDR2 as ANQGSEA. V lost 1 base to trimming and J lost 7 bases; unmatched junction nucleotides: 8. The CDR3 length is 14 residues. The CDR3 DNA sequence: TGCAGCGTTGAAGGTGGACAGGGGATTGTTGAGCAGTACTTC. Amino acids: CSVEGGQGIVEQYF.

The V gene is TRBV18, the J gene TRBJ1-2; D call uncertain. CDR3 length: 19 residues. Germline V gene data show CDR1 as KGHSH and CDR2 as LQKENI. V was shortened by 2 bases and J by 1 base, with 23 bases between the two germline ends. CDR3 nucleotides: TGTGCCAGCTCACCAACGGGAGGGCTGGAGTTCTCTATTAACTATGGCTACACCTTC. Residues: CASSPTGGLEFSINYGYTF.

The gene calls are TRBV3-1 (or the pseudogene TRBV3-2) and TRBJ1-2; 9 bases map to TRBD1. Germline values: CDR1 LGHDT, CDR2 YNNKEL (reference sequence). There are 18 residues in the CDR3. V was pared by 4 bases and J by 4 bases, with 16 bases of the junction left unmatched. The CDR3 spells CASSLHNSRTGAAYGYTF. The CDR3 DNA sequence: TGTGCCAGCAGCCTTCATAACAGCCGGACAGGGGCCGCCTATGGCTACACCTTC.

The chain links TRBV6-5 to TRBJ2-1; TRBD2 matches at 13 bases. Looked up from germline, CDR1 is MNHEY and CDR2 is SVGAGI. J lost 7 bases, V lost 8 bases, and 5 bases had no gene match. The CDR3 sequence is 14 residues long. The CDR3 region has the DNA TGTGCCAGCGCGGGACTAGCGGGGAAAAATGAGCAGTTCTTC. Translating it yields CASAGLAGKNEQFF.

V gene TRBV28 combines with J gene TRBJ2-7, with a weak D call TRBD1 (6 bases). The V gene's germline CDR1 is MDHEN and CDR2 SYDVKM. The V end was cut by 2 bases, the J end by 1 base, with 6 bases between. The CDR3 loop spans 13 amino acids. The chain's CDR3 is CASSLGQSYEQYF. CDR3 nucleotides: TGTGCCAGCAGTTTAGGACAGTCCTACGAGCAGTACTTC. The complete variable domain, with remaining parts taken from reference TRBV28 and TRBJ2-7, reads DVKVTQSSRYLVKRTGEKVFLECVQDMDHENMFWYRQDPGLGLRLIYFSYDVKMKEKGDIPEGYSVSREKKERFSLILESASTNQTSMYLCASSLGQSYEQYFGPGTRLTVT.

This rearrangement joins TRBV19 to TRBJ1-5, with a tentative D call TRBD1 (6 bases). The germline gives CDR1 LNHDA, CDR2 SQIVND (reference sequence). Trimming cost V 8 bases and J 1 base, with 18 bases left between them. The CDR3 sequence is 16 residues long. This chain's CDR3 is CASGAHNRESNQPQHF. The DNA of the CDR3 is TGTGCCAGTGGCGCCCATAACAGGGAGAGCAATCAGCCCCAGCATTTT.

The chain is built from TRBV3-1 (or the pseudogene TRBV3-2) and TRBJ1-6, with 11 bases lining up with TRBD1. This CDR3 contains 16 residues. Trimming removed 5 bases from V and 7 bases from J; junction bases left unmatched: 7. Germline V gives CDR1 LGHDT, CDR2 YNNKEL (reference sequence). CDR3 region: CASSLRTGGTNSPLHF. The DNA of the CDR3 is TGTGCCAGCAGCTTGCGGACAGGGGGCACGAATTCACCCCTCCACTTT.

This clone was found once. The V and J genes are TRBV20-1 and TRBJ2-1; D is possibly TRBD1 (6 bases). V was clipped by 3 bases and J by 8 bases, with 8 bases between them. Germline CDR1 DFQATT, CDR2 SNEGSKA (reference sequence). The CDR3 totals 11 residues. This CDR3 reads CSARDSYEQFF. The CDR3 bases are TGCAGTGCTAGGGACAGTTATGAGCAGTTCTTC.

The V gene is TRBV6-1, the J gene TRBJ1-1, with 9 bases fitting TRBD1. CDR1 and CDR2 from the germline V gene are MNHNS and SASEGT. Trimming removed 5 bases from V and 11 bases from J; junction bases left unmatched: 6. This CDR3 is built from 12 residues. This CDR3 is CASSPRDRVAFF. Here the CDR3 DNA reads TGTGCCAGCAGTCCCCGGGACAGGGTCGCTTTCTTT.

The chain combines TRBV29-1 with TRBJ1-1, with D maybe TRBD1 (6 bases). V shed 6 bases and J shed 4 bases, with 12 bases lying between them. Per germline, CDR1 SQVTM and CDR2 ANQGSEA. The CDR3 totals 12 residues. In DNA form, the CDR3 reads TGCAGCGTGGGACAAGCGAGCACTGAAGCTTTCTTT. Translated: CSVGQASTEAFF.

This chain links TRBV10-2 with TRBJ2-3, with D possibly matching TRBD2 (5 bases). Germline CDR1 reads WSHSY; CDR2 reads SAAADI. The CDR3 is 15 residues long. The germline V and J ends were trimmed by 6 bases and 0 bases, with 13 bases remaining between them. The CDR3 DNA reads TGCGCCAGCAGCCGGGGATCATCTAGCACAGATACGCAGTATTTT. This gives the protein CASSRGSSSTDTQYF.

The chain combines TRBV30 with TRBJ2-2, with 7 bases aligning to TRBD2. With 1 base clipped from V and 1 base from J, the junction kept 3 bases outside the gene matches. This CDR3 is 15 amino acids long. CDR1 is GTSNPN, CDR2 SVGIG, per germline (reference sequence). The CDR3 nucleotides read TGTGCCTGGAGTGGGGCGGGGGTGAACACCGGGGAGCTGTTTTTT. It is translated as CAWSGAGVNTGELFF.

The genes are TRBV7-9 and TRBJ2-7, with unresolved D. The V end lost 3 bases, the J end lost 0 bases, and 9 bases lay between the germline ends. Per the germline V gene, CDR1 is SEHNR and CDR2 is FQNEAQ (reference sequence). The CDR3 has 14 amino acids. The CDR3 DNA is TGTGCCAGCAGCTTCACACCGAACTCCTACGAGCAGTACTTC. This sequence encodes CASSFTPNSYEQYF.

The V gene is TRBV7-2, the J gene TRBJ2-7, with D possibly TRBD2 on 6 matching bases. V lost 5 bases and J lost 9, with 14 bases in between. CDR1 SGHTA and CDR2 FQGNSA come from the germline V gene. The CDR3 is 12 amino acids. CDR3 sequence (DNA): TGTGCCAGCAGCCCGCCTACGGGGGTGCAGTACTTC. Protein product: CASSPPTGVQYF.

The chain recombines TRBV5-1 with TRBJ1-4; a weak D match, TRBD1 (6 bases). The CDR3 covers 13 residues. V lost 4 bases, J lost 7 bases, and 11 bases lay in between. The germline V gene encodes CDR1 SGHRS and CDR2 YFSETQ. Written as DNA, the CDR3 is TGCGCCAGCAGCCTACAGGACAGTGAAAAACTGTTTTTT. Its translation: CASSLQDSEKLFF.

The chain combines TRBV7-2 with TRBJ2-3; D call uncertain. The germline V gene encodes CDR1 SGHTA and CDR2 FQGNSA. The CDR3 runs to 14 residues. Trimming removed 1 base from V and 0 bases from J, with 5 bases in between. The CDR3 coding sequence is TGTGCCAGCAGCTTAGACTTTAGCACAGATACGCAGTATTTT. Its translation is CASSLDFSTDTQYF.

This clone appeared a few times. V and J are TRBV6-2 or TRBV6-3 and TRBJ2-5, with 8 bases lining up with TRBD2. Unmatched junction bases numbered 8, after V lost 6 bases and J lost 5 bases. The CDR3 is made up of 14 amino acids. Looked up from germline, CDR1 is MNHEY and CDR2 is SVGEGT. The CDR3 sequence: CASSRAGARETQYF. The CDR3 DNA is TGTGCCAGCAGCCGAGCGGGAGCGAGGGAGACCCAGTACTTC.

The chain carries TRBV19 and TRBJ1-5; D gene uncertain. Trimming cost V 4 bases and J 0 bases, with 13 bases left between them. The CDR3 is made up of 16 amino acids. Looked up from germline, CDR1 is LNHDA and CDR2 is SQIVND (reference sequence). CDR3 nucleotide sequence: TGTGCCAGTAGTACGACGGGCGGGTATAGCAATCAGCCCCAGCATTTT. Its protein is CASSTTGGYSNQPQHF. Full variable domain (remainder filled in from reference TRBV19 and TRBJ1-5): DGGITQSPKYLFRKEGQNVTLSCEQNLNHDAMYWYRQDPGQGLRLIYYSQIVNDFQKGDIAEGYSVSREKKESFPLTVTSAQKNPTAFYLCASSTTGGYSNQPQHFGDGTRLSIL.

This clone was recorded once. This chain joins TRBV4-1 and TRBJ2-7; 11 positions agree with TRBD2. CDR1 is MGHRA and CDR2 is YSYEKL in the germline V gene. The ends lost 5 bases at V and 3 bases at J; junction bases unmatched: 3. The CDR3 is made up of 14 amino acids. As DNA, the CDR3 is TGCGCCAGCAGCTATACTAGCGGGAGCTACGAGCAGTACTTC. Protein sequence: CASSYTSGSYEQYF.

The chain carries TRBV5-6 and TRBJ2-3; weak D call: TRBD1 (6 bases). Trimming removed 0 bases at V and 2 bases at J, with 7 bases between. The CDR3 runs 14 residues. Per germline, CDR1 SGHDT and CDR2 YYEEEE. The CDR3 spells CASSLGGHTDTQYF. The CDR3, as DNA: TGTGCCAGCAGCTTGGGGGGGCACACAGATACGCAGTATTTT.

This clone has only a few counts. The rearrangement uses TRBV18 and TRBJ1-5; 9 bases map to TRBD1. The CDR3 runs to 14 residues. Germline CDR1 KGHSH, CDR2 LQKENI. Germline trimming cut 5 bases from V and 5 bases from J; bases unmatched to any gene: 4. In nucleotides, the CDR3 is TGTGCCAGCTCATCGCGGACAGGGGATCAGCCCCAGCATTTT. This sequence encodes CASSSRTGDQPQHF.

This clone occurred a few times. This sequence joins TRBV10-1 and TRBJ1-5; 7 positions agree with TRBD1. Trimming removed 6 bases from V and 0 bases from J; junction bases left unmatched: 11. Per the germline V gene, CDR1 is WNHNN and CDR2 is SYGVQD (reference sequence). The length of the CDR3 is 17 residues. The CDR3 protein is CASRMPGQTLSNQPQHF. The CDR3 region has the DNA TGCGCCAGCAGGATGCCGGGACAGACTCTTAGCAATCAGCCCCAGCATTTT.

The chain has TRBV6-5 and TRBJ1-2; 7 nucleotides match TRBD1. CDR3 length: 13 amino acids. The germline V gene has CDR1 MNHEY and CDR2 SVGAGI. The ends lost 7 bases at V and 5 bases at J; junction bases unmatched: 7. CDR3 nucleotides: TGTGCCAGCACCGACAGGGAAGAGTATGGCTACACCTTC. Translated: CASTDREEYGYTF.

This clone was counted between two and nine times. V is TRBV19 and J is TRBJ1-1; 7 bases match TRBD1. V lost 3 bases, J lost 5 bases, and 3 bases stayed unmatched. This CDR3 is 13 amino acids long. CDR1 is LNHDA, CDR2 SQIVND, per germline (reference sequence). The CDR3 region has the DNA TGTGCCAGTAGTATGACAGGGTATACTGAAGCTTTCTTT. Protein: CASSMTGYTEAFF.

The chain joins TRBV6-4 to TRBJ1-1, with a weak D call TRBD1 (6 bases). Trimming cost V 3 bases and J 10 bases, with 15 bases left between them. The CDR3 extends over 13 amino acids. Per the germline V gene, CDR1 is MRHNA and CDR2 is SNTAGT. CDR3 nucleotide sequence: TGTGCCAGCAGTGAAGTCTATGGGGGCAGAGCTTTCTTT. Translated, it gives CASSEVYGGRAFF.

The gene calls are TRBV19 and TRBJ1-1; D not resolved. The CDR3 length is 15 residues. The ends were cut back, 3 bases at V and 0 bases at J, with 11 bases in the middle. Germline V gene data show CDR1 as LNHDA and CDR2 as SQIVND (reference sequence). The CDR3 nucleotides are TGTGCCAGTAGTATTCTGTTGGGCATGAACACTGAAGCTTTCTTT. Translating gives CASSILLGMNTEAFF.

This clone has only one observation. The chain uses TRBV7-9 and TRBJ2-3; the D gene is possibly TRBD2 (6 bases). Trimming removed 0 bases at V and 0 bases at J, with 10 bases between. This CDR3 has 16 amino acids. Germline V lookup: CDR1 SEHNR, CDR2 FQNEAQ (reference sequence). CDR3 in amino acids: CASSLAAGSSTDTQYF. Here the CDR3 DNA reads TGTGCCAGCAGCTTAGCAGCGGGCTCTAGCACAGATACGCAGTATTTT. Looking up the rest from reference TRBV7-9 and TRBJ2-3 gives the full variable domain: DTGVSQNPRHKITKRGQNVTFRCDPISEHNRLYWYRQTLGQGPEFLTYFQNEAQLEKSRLLSDRFSAERPKGSFSTLEIQRTEQGDSAMYLCASSLAAGSSTDTQYFGPGTRLTVL.